Reported below is one T cell receptor beta chain. Authors' processing steps: Quantification of nucleated cells was approximated via reference gene primer amplification. The method was immunoSEQ multiplex PCR; TCRdb's version includes in-frame clones alone and lacks a portion of them. That table furnishes V, J and clone size, whereas the DNA furnished D and trimming. The data show around 200,000 clones, nearly 90% seen once. These data come from a study of blood T cell repertoires in COVID-19. Study information: Sites in the United States, Italy and Spain provided acute and convalescent COVID-19 samples. T cells, B-cell-depleted T cells, or PBMCs provided the cDNA or gDNA that served as material.

Sequencing was done on a sample of peripheral blood. The receptor was derived from a woman between 18 and 29 years old who had recovered from COVID-19.

The CDR3 is CATSDFEGDTQYF. For the CDR3, the DNA is TGTGCCACCAGTGACTTCGAGGGTGATACGCAGTATTTT. The chain is built from TRBV24-1 and TRBJ2-3; perhaps TRBD2 as D (5 bases). Germline values: CDR1 KGHDR, CDR2 SFDVKD. With 4 bases removed from V and 6 bases from J, the gap between germline ends came to 10 bases. This CDR3 is built from 13 residues.